This T cell receptor (beta chain) was recovered during a study of blood T cell repertoires in COVID-19. Individuals drawn from around 24 US areas were about 18 to 90 years old. Participant-given clinical history determined each cohort assignment. The recovered donors of Cohort 3 showed two negative PCRs, clearance, or symptom resolution. In the study's own analysis: Reference gene primer amplification in the assay estimated nucleated cell counts. The table came from immunoSEQ multiplex PCR; TCRdb's copy has only in-frame clones and leaves some out. For V, J and clone size, that table is used; D and trimming come from the DNA. Of fewer than 350,000 clones listed, approximately 91% are singletons. This clone was recorded a few times. This receptor was identified in a woman in her forties who had recovered from COVID-19. Sample: PBMCs or T cells enriched from blood (not recorded which).

CDR3 nucleotide sequence: TGCGCCAGCAGCTTGGGTGGAGGGCGCACCGGGGAGCTGTTTTTT. It codes for CASSLGGGRTGELFF. The chain has TRBV5-1 and TRBJ2-2; tentatively, D is TRBD2 (6 bases). Germline lookup yields CDR1 SGHRS and CDR2 YFSETQ. There are 15 residues in the CDR3. V was cut by 0 bases and J by 4 bases, with 10 bases left in between.